The 15 T cell receptor beta chains listed next were all sequenced from one sample in a study of T cells in pancreatic ductal adenocarcinoma. TCRdb's copy holds only in-frame clones and misses some; the assay was immunoSEQ multiplex PCR. The table shows roughly 100,000 clones, with about 95% occurring only once. No neoadjuvant therapy was given to the selected pancreatic ductal adenocarcinoma patients before their surgery. The specimen was PBMCs. Every receptor here comes from a human donor with pancreatic ductal adenocarcinoma.

This clone was picked up a small number of times. The rearrangement joins TRBV6-5 to TRBJ2-1; 14 nucleotides line up with TRBD2. With 6 bases clipped from V and 9 bases from J, the junction kept 10 bases outside the gene matches. CDR1 and CDR2 from the germline V gene are MNHEY and SVGAGI. The CDR3 is 16 amino acids. The CDR3 DNA is TGTGCCAGCAGCTACAGGACTAGCGGGAGGACGGGTGAGCAGTTCTTC. Its protein is CASSYRTSGRTGEQFF.

The rearrangement uses TRBV2 and TRBJ2-7, with 7 bases fitting TRBD1. Per germline, CDR1 SNHLY and CDR2 FYNNEI. After removal of 7 bases from V and 3 bases from J, the junction contained 12 bases not matched to a gene. The CDR3 sequence is 15 residues long. Here the CDR3 DNA reads TGTGCCAGCATTTTTGGACAGGAGATCGGCTACGAGCAGTACTTC. The encoded protein is CASIFGQEIGYEQYF.

The chain uses TRBV19 and TRBJ2-5, with 10 bases aligning to TRBD2. The V gene end was trimmed by 6 bases and the J gene end by 4 bases; junction bases not matched to a gene: 5. The CDR3 covers 14 residues. Germline loops: CDR1 LNHDA, CDR2 SQIVND (reference sequence). CDR3 coding DNA: TGTGCCAGTAGCTTACTAGCGGGAACAGAGACCCAGTACTTC. It is translated as CASSLLAGTETQYF. The whole variable domain, remainder taken from reference TRBV19 and TRBJ2-5, is DGGITQSPKYLFRKEGQNVTLSCEQNLNHDAMYWYRQDPGQGLRLIYYSQIVNDFQKGDIAEGYSVSREKKESFPLTVTSAQKNPTAFYLCASSLLAGTETQYFGPGTRLLVL.

The chain combines TRBV7-2 with TRBJ2-1; 12 bases are a match to TRBD2. V lost 5 bases and J lost 0; bases outside the gene matches: 5. Germline lookup yields CDR1 SGHTA and CDR2 FQGNSA. CDR3 length equals 17 residues. The CDR3 DNA sequence: TGTGCCAGCAGCCAAGGACTAGCGGGAACCTCCTACAATGAGCAGTTCTTC. This encodes CASSQGLAGTSYNEQFF.

V and J are TRBV2 and TRBJ2-3; TRBD2 might be the D (5 bases). The CDR3 runs 13 residues. CDR1 and CDR2 (germline): SNHLY, FYNNEI. V was pared by 6 bases and J by 2 bases, with 9 bases between. The CDR3 loop is CASSGLDTDTQYF. For the CDR3, the DNA is TGTGCCAGCAGCGGACTGGACACAGATACGCAGTATTTT.

Only one count was recorded for this clone. The chain employs TRBV6-1 and TRBJ1-4; D gene unclear. The length of the CDR3 is 15 residues. Looked up from germline, CDR1 is MNHNS and CDR2 is SASEGT. The V gene lost 2 bases and the J gene lost 0 bases, with 7 bases spanning the gap. The CDR3 DNA reads as TGTGCCAGCAGTGAACCCCAGACAACTAATGAAAAACTGTTTTTT. This sequence encodes CASSEPQTTNEKLFF.

This rearrangement joins TRBV5-1 to TRBJ2-1; a possible D gene is TRBD2 (8 bases). Trimming pared 2 bases from V and 5 bases from J, leaving 14 bases between. The CDR3 is 15 amino acids. Germline-derived CDR1 and CDR2 are SGHRS and YFSETQ. The CDR3 bases are TGCGCCAGCAGCTTTAGCGGGACAGAGAACAATGAGCAGTTCTTC. As protein: CASSFSGTENNEQFF.

This chain joins TRBV7-6 and TRBJ2-7, with 9 bases matching TRBD1. The germline V gene has CDR1 SGHVS and CDR2 FNYEAQ. The CDR3 runs to 16 residues. V gave up 3 bases and J gave up 1 base; unmatched junction bases: 7. The CDR3 here is CASSFAAGTGSYEQYF. CDR3 sequence (DNA): TGTGCCAGCAGCTTCGCGGCCGGGACAGGGTCCTACGAGCAGTACTTC.

The chain carries TRBV29-1 and TRBJ1-2; D is uncertain. CDR3 length equals 14 residues. The germline CDR1 and CDR2 sequences are SQVTM and ANQGSEA. V was trimmed by 2 bases and J by 8 bases, leaving 18 bases between them. CDR3 DNA: TGCAGCGTTGAAACAAATCCGGGGTTCGGGGGCTACACCTTC. Translating gives CSVETNPGFGGYTF.

This clone was seen a single time. The V call is TRBV5-4, the J call TRBJ2-3; 11 bases are a match to TRBD2. This CDR3 contains 16 residues. The germline V gene has CDR1 SGHNT and CDR2 YYREEE (reference sequence). The junction had 6 bases not matched to a gene; V was cut back by 4 bases and J by 2 bases. Here the CDR3 DNA reads TGTGCCAGCAGCCCGAGACTAGCGGGACCCACAGATACGCAGTATTTT. Protein: CASSPRLAGPTDTQYF.

The chain recombines TRBV6-1 with TRBJ2-3; TRBD2 is a possible D gene (6 bases). V lost 6 bases and J 5 bases, leaving 15 bases between the germline ends. CDR3 length: 14 residues. Germline V gene sequence: CDR1 MNHNS, CDR2 SASEGT. CDR3 sequence reads: CASRAGSSKDTQYF. CDR3 nucleotides: TGTGCCAGCAGAGCCGGGAGTTCAAAAGATACGCAGTATTTT.

The gene calls are TRBV29-1 and TRBJ2-5; D is ambiguous. Germline V lookup: CDR1 SQVTM, CDR2 ANQGSEA. Trimming took off 2 bases at V and 7 bases at J, with 17 bases between the two ends. CDR3 length: 14 amino acids. CDR3 sequence reads: CSVERSRGMGTQYF. CDR3 bases: TGCAGCGTTGAAAGGTCGCGCGGCATGGGGACCCAGTACTTC.

The V call is TRBV27, the J call TRBJ2-1, with 13 bases that match TRBD2. Per germline, CDR1 MNHEY and CDR2 SMNVEV (reference sequence). The V segment lost 6 bases and the J segment 6 bases; nucleotides outside the gene matches: 20. This CDR3 comprises 20 residues. The CDR3 spells CASSPVGDAPTSGRANEQFF. The CDR3 DNA reads TGTGCCAGCAGCCCAGTGGGGGATGCACCTACTAGCGGGAGGGCCAATGAGCAGTTCTTC.

The V call is TRBV12-5, the J call TRBJ2-7, with 10 nucleotides matching TRBD2. The germline V gene has CDR1 LGHNT and CDR2 FRNRAP. This CDR3 spans 14 amino acids. V lost 2 bases, J lost 2 bases, and 0 bases stayed unmatched. Here the CDR3 reads CASGLLAGAYEQYF. The CDR3 nucleotides read TGTGCTAGTGGTTTGCTAGCGGGAGCCTACGAGCAGTACTTC.

The rearrangement joins TRBV19 to TRBJ1-1; no definite D call. Trimming took off 6 bases at V and 6 bases at J, with 17 bases between the two ends. This CDR3 has 14 residues. In germline, CDR1 is LNHDA, CDR2 SQIVND (reference sequence). CDR3 DNA: TGTGCCAGTAGGAGAAGGGCCGAGGGCGCTGAAGCTTTCTTT. Translating gives CASRRRAEGAEAFF.